The TCR beta chain described here comes from a study of T-cell memory formation after mild COVID-19. Study summary: Most TCR clusters belonged to a single donor. Findings and caveats of the study: Researchers found some responding clones in pre-infection memory, a sign that cross-reactive memory joined. There was a balanced CD4/CD8 profile in clones contracting day 15 to 85, and later expanders leaned CD4+.

V lost 0 bases and J 7 bases, leaving 14 bases between the germline ends. The CDR3 totals 14 residues. In germline, CDR1 is SGHNT, CDR2 YYREEE (reference sequence). This clonotype has a count of ten or more. Its antigen is unidentified. MiXCR, run by TCRdb on the 5' RACE reads, gives a single entry per CDR3 protein. The table records around 35,000 distinct CDR3 sequences, 7.7% of them present only once. This clonotype was obtained from a man aged 18 to 29 who had mild COVID-19 (a few samples of this study predate the infection). Cell type and time point are not known. Specimen: PBMCs or a T cell subset sorted from them (not recorded which). This rearrangement joins TRBV5-4 to TRBJ2-7, with D perhaps matching TRBD2 (6 bases). Written as DNA, the CDR3 is TGTGCCAGCAGCTTGGGGGTCTCCGCGGGGGAGCAGTACTTC. Translation: CASSLGVSAGEQYF.